Included here is one T cell receptor beta chain sequence, with context. Its specificity is unknown. The entry originates in a study of cytomegalovirus exposure and HLA in healthy donors. Study findings and constraints: In the 95 to 150 validation repertoires, a later analysis found that first-cohort TCR clusters tended to co-occur. Three chains tied to CMV proved CMV antigen-specific in vitro.

The method was immunoSEQ multiplex PCR; TCRdb's version includes in-frame clones alone and lacks a portion of them. The sample yields some 110,000 clones, approximately 91% seen once. Germline V gives CDR1 LGHNA, CDR2 YSLEER. V gave up 0 bases and J gave up 8 bases; unmatched junction bases: 9. This CDR3 region has 15 residues. The receptor's source is a man between 18 and 35 years old in good health and CMV-seropositive. V and J are TRBV4-3 and TRBJ1-2, with 7 nucleotides matching TRBD1. Source material: PBMCs. For the CDR3, the DNA is TGCGCCAGCAGCCAAGAGAGACAGGGTATAGGGGGCTACACCTTC. The encoded protein is CASSQERQGIGGYTF.